The 27 T cell receptor beta chains below were found in one sample sequenced in a study of vaccination effects on CD4 cells after COVID-19. No antigen is known for these receptors. Viral peptide pools were used in the ViraFEST assay to expand antigen-specific CD4+ T cells, and sequencing came afterward. Upon completion of around 9 days in culture, CD4+ T cells were isolated. Nobody among the vaccine recipients had prior SARS-CoV-2 infection (nucleocapsid antibodies were negative). Only in-frame clones appear in the TCRdb table, and some are missing; sequencing was by immunoSEQ multiplex PCR. Among tens of thousands of clones listed, approximately 70% were seen once. This material consisted of CD4+ T cells from PBMCs cultured with HCoV-OC43 spike peptides, taken before COVID-19 vaccination. Subset here: HCoV-OC43 spike overlapping peptide pool stimulation. Every receptor here comes from a human donor who received a COVID-19 vaccine.

The chain couples TRBV2 to TRBJ2-7; D is ambiguous. The CDR3 consists of 12 residues. Germline V CDR1 and CDR2: SNHLY, FYNNEI. Trimming left V 8 bases short and J 2 bases short, with 10 bases between. The CDR3 bases are TGTGCCAGCCGTATAGGAGCCTACGAGCAGTACGTC. This sequence encodes CASRIGAYEQYV.

The V call is TRBV6-4, the J call TRBJ1-2, with no clear D. This CDR3 spans 13 amino acids. Trimming took off 6 bases at V and 4 bases at J, with 12 bases between the two ends. The germline V gene has CDR1 MRHNA and CDR2 SNTAGT. The CDR3 DNA is TGTGCCAGCAGCGAGAGAGCAGGCTATGGCTACACCTTC. The encoded protein is CASSERAGYGYTF.

V usage is TRBV4-1 and J usage is TRBJ1-3, with D perhaps TRBD1 (6 bases). V lost 3 bases to trimming and J lost 6 bases, with 18 bases between them. The CDR3 runs 16 residues. Germline V CDR1 and CDR2: MGHRA, YSYEKL. The CDR3 here is CASSQDDRFGENTIYF. CDR3 DNA: TGCGCCAGCAGCCAGGATGACAGGTTTGGGGAAAACACCATATATTTT.

The V call is TRBV7-2, the J call TRBJ1-3; D not certain. The germline V and J ends were trimmed by 1 base and 0 bases, with 10 bases remaining between them. Germline V gene sequence: CDR1 SGHTA, CDR2 FQGNSA. CDR3 length equals 16 residues. The CDR3 DNA reads TGTGCCAGCAGCTTAGTAGGGCCCCTCTCTGGAAACACCATATATTTT. The encoded protein is CASSLVGPLSGNTIYF.

This chain links TRBV6-5 with TRBJ2-3; 7 nucleotides align to TRBD2. The CDR3 has 15 amino acids. CDR1 and CDR2 (germline): MNHEY, SVGAGI. The V and J ends lost 5 bases and 2 bases, in that order; junction bases with no gene match: 7. CDR3 nucleotide sequence: TGTGCCAGCAGTCTTCGGGGGGAGGTCACAGATACGCAGTATTTT. Residues: CASSLRGEVTDTQYF.

J is TRBJ2-7 and V is TRBV3-1 (or the pseudogene TRBV3-2), with 12 bases aligning to TRBD1. V lost 4 bases to trimming and J lost 5 bases; unmatched junction nucleotides: 3. Germline V lookup: CDR1 LGHDT, CDR2 YNNKEL (reference sequence). The CDR3 length is 14 residues. The DNA for the CDR3 is TGTGCCAGCAGCCCAGGGACAGGGGGCAACGAGCAGTACGTC. Translated, it gives CASSPGTGGNEQYV.

The V and J genes are TRBV3-1 (or the pseudogene TRBV3-2) and TRBJ1-3, with a possible D match to TRBD1 (5 bases). Trimming pared 3 bases from V and 6 bases from J, leaving 24 bases between. CDR3 length: 18 amino acids. Germline CDR1 LGHDT, CDR2 YNNKEL (reference sequence). The chain's CDR3 is CASSQWSATRELANTIYF. CDR3 bases: TGTGCCAGCAGCCAGTGGAGCGCGACCAGGGAGTTAGCAAACACCATATATTTT.

The rearrangement joins TRBV7-9 to TRBJ1-4, with D possibly TRBD1 on 5 matching bases. Trimming took 3 bases from V and 7 from J, leaving 15 bases between them. Germline V gene lookup returns CDR1 SEHNR and CDR2 FQNEAQ (reference sequence). The CDR3 consists of 15 residues. CDR3 region: CASSFVPQGSEKLFF. The CDR3 DNA reads as TGTGCCAGCAGCTTCGTTCCCCAGGGTAGTGAAAAACTGTTTTTT.

The V and J genes are TRBV13 and TRBJ1-3, with D unresolved. V was trimmed by 4 bases and J by 0 bases, leaving 13 bases between them. The germline V gene has CDR1 PRHDT and CDR2 FYEKMQ (reference sequence). The CDR3 contains 16 residues. The CDR3 nucleotides are TGTGCCAGCAGCTCCCTCCCCTCCGTCTCTGGAAACACCATATATTTT. Amino acid sequence: CASSSLPSVSGNTIYF.

The rearrangement uses TRBV12-3 or TRBV12-4 and TRBJ2-3; D remains unclear. This CDR3 contains 12 residues. The germline V and J ends were trimmed by 2 bases and 7 bases, with 7 bases remaining between them. The chain's CDR3 is CASSLKLNTQYF. CDR3 bases: TGTGCCAGCAGTTTAAAACTGAATACGCAGTATTTT.

CDR3 sequence reads: CASSTRQGATEAFF. The CDR3 DNA sequence: TGCGCCAGCAGCACCAGACAGGGAGCCACTGAAGCTTTCTTT. The chain has TRBV5-1 and TRBJ1-1, with TRBD1 matching over 7 bases. The V gene's germline CDR1 is SGHRS and CDR2 YFSETQ. The V gene end was trimmed by 4 bases and the J gene end by 4 bases; junction bases not matched to a gene: 7. The CDR3 totals 14 residues.

This clone was picked up one time. V gene TRBV5-1 combines with J gene TRBJ2-7; TRBD1 aligns across 7 bases. The trim removed 4 bases at V and 1 base at J, leaving 5 bases unmatched. The CDR3 extends over 14 amino acids. From germline, CDR1 is SGHRS and CDR2 YFSETQ. Written as DNA, the CDR3 is TGCGCCAGCAGCGAAAGGACAGGTTCCTACGAGCAGTACGTC. Amino acids: CASSERTGSYEQYV.

The genes are TRBV5-1 and TRBJ1-2; 7 positions match TRBD1. V lost 2 bases, J lost 2 bases, and 3 bases stayed unmatched. The germline V gene encodes CDR1 SGHRS and CDR2 YFSETQ. This CDR3 region has 14 residues. In DNA form, the CDR3 reads TGCGCCAGCAGCTTTCCGGGACAGAACTATGGCTACACCTTC. This translates into CASSFPGQNYGYTF.

V and J are TRBV19 and TRBJ1-1, with unresolved D. Germline CDR1 is LNHDA and CDR2 is SQIVND (reference sequence). This CDR3 has 14 amino acids. V shed 9 bases and J shed 0 bases, with 14 bases lying between them. CDR3 in amino acids: CASSERVLNTEAFF. CDR3 bases: TGTGCCAGCTCGGAACGGGTCCTGAACACTGAAGCTTTCTTT. The entire variable domain, with the rest obtained from reference TRBV19 and TRBJ1-1, is as follows: DGGITQSPKYLFRKEGQNVTLSCEQNLNHDAMYWYRQDPGQGLRLIYYSQIVNDFQKGDIAEGYSVSREKKESFPLTVTSAQKNPTAFYLCASSERVLNTEAFFGQGTRLTVV.

The chain employs TRBV9 and TRBJ2-6, with D unclear. CDR3 length equals 15 residues. The germline V gene encodes CDR1 SGDLS and CDR2 YYNGEE. The ends were cut back, 6 bases at V and 1 base at J, with 11 bases in the middle. CDR3 coding DNA: TGTGCCAGCACCCCTGGGATGTCTGGGGCCAACGTCCTGACTTTC. Its protein is CASTPGMSGANVLTF.

V is TRBV4-1 and J is TRBJ2-5; D may be TRBD2 (8 bases). Deletions cut 2 bases from V and 5 bases from J, with 18 bases between. There are 16 residues in the CDR3. Germline CDR1 and CDR2: MGHRA and YSYEKL. Here the CDR3 reads CASSQPWTGGRETQYF. The CDR3 DNA reads TGCGCCAGCAGCCAACCTTGGACAGGCGGGAGGGAGACCCAGTACTTC.

The chain couples TRBV7-9 to TRBJ1-1; D is ambiguous. The CDR3 spans 11 residues. Trimming pared 5 bases from V and 4 bases from J, leaving 5 bases between. Germline V gives CDR1 SEHNR, CDR2 FQNEAQ (reference sequence). In nucleotides, the CDR3 is TGTGCCAGCAGCACCGGCACTGAAGCTTTCTTT. This gives the protein CASSTGTEAFF. The entire variable domain, with the rest obtained from reference TRBV7-9 and TRBJ1-1, is as follows: DTGVSQNPRHKITKRGQNVTFRCDPISEHNRLYWYRQTLGQGPEFLTYFQNEAQLEKSRLLSDRFSAERPKGSFSTLEIQRTEQGDSAMYLCASSTGTEAFFGQGTRLTVV.

In its sample, this clone was seen once. The gene calls are TRBV10-1 and TRBJ2-7; 11 nucleotides line up with TRBD1. The CDR3 is made up of 14 amino acids. V lost 6 bases to trimming and J lost 7 bases; unmatched junction nucleotides: 8. Per germline, CDR1 WNHNN and CDR2 SYGVQD (reference sequence). CDR3 protein: CASRDRGRTGEQYV. CDR3 nucleotides: TGCGCCAGCAGGGACAGGGGGCGTACGGGGGAGCAGTACGTC.

This chain links TRBV7-8 with TRBJ1-4; D gene uncertain. The CDR3 covers 18 residues. V was shortened by 0 bases and J by 0 bases, with 14 bases between the two germline ends. Germline-derived CDR1 and CDR2 are SGHVS and FQNEAQ. The CDR3 region has the DNA TGTGCCAGCAGCTTAGCGCTCCGGCAGGACTCAACTAATGAAAAACTGTTTTTT. Amino acids: CASSLALRQDSTNEKLFF. The whole variable domain, remainder taken from reference TRBV7-8 and TRBJ1-4, is GAGVSQSPRYKVAKRGQDVALRCDPISGHVSLFWYQQALGQGPEFLTYFQNEAQLDKSGLPSDRFFAERPEGSVSTLKIQRTQQEDSAVYLCASSLALRQDSTNEKLFFGSGTQLSVL.

The chain recombines TRBV19 with TRBJ1-1; D is ambiguous. V lost 1 base and J 0 bases, leaving 9 bases between the germline ends. This CDR3 spans 15 amino acids. Per germline, CDR1 LNHDA and CDR2 SQIVND (reference sequence). In DNA form, the CDR3 reads TGTGCCAGTAGTATAGGACATTATCTGAACACTGAAGCTTTCTTT. Its translation is CASSIGHYLNTEAFF.

This clone was observed a few times. CDR3: CASSLRDRGISGANVLTF. Here the CDR3 DNA reads TGTGCCAGCAGCTTAAGGGACAGGGGAATCTCTGGGGCCAACGTCCTGACTTTC. This chain connects TRBV7-8 to TRBJ2-6, with 10 bases identical to TRBD1. The CDR3 sequence is 18 residues long. Germline V gives CDR1 SGHVS, CDR2 FQNEAQ. Trimming at V came to 2 bases and at J to 0 bases, leaving 4 bases not matched to a gene.

The chain combines TRBV5-6 with TRBJ1-6, with TRBD1 identical over 7 bases. Looked up from germline, CDR1 is SGHDT and CDR2 is YYEEEE. This CDR3 is built from 15 residues. The V gene end was trimmed by 1 base and the J gene end by 9 bases; junction bases not matched to a gene: 7. The CDR3 protein is CASSLFTGEVSPLHF. As DNA, the CDR3 is TGTGCCAGCAGCTTGTTTACAGGGGAGGTTTCACCCCTCCACTTT.

By its share, this clone is medium-sized. V usage is TRBV3-1 (or the pseudogene TRBV3-2) and J usage is TRBJ2-2; D is possibly TRBD1 (5 bases). V gave up 3 bases and J gave up 2 bases, with 10 bases separating them. Germline V CDR1 and CDR2: LGHDT, YNNKEL (reference sequence). The length of the CDR3 is 15 residues. The CDR3 is CASSQQGSNTGELFF. The CDR3 region has the DNA TGTGCCAGCAGCCAGCAGGGCTCCAACACCGGGGAGCTGTTTTTT.

The V call is TRBV29-1, the J call TRBJ1-2; TRBD1 matches 8 bases. After removal of 7 bases from V and 0 bases from J, the junction contained 7 bases not matched to a gene. The CDR3 spans 14 residues. Germline values: CDR1 SQVTM, CDR2 ANQGSEA. The CDR3 region has the DNA TGCAGCGCGACAGGGGCCGGAGCTAACTATGGCTACACCTTC. It translates to CSATGAGANYGYTF.

This clone was counted between two and nine times. The J gene is TRBJ2-7, the V gene TRBV6-6, with D possibly being TRBD1 (6 bases). Germline loops: CDR1 MNHNY, CDR2 SVGAGI (reference sequence). The length of the CDR3 is 11 residues. CDR3 coding DNA: TGTGCCAGCAGATATTCGGGACATTGGAACGTC. Translation: CASRYSGHWNV.

The chain joins TRBV25-1 to TRBJ2-1, with 7 bases fitting TRBD2. V trimming: 5 bases; J trimming: 3 bases; junction bases outside the gene matches: 4. The CDR3 loop spans 14 amino acids. CDR1 and CDR2 (germline): MGHDK, SYGVNS. The CDR3 region has the DNA TGTGCCAGCAGTCCCGGGGGGAGCTACAATGAGCAGTTCTTC. This sequence encodes CASSPGGSYNEQFF.

This rearrangement joins TRBV2 to TRBJ1-4, with unresolved D. The V and J ends lost 6 bases and 5 bases respectively, with 7 bases between them. Germline CDR1 SNHLY, CDR2 FYNNEI. The CDR3 consists of 12 residues. The CDR3 DNA follows: TGTGCCAGCAGCGCTGGAAATGAAAAACTGTTTTTT. Translating gives CASSAGNEKLFF. The variable domain in full, completed from reference TRBV2 and TRBJ1-4, reads EPEVTQTPSHQVTQMGQEVILRCVPISNHLYFYWYRQILGQKVEFLVSFYNNEISEKSEIFDDQFSVERPDGSNFTLKIRSTKLEDSAMYFCASSAGNEKLFFGSGTQLSVL.